The clone carrying this TCR beta chain was found once. Germline CDR1 and CDR2: SEHNR and FQNEAQ (reference sequence). J was trimmed by 5 bases and V by 5 bases; bases with no gene match: 7. This CDR3 contains 15 residues. This sample is part of a study of cytomegalovirus exposure and HLA in healthy donors. Vbeta (60) and Jbeta (13) primers were used in the PCR. Here immunoSEQ multiplex PCR was the method, and the copy in TCRdb shows in-frame clones only, minus some. This table has under 200,000 clones, 60% to 80% appearing once. Sequences were obtained from PBMCs. The chain couples TRBV7-9 to TRBJ1-4; 8 nucleotides align to TRBD1. The clonotype originates from a woman in her thirties or forties in good health and CMV-seropositive. The CDR3 here is CASSVGQGGNEKLFF. CDR3 in DNA: TGTGCCAGCAGCGTTGGACAGGGCGGGAATGAAAAACTGTTTTTT.